This passage covers 2 T cell receptor beta chains from one sample sequenced in a study of T cell clonality in common variable immunodeficiency. Sequencing was performed with immunoSEQ multiplex PCR; in TCRdb, only in-frame clones are kept and a portion is missing. The sample yields 30,000 to 40,000 clones, without any singletons. The sequencing sample was made of peripheral blood mononuclear cells. The receptors were sampled from a person between 18 and 69 years old in good health.

The sample holds many counts of this clone. The read finishes 3 residues shy of the CDR3 end, and the germline J gene is used to complete it. The V and J genes are TRBV29-1 and TRBJ2-2; no firm D call. V gave up 7 bases and J gave up 3 bases, with 12 bases separating them. Germline V gene lookup returns CDR1 SQVTM and CDR2 ANQGSEA. The CDR3 extends over 13 amino acids. The DNA read from the CDR3 is TGCAGCGCCGAAAGGTACGACACCGGGGAG. Translation gives CSAERYDTGE. In full, the CDR3 is CSAERYDTGELFF.

Points on this clone: With the read ending 3 residues before the CDR3 end, the germline J gene is used to fill in that end. The chain combines TRBV11-3 with TRBJ2-5; a possible D gene is TRBD2 (7 bases). V lost 3 bases, J lost 7 bases, and 12 bases lay in between. Germline loops: CDR1 SGHNT, CDR2 YENEEA. The CDR3 runs 13 residues. The CDR3 spells CASSFRGGGTQYF. Incomplete CDR3 DNA: TGTGCCAGCAGCTTCCGAGGGGGGGGGACC.